This T cell receptor (beta chain) was found in a study of OX40 agonist ivuxolimab in advanced cancers. Overall study context: Participants, 82.7% male, averaged about 59 years of age, ranging from roughly 23 to 90.

Trimming removed 8 bases from V and 1 base from J; junction bases left unmatched: 9. CDR3 length equals 15 residues. The germline V gene has CDR1 LNHDA and CDR2 SQIVND (reference sequence). The assay was immunoSEQ multiplex PCR, and TCRdb's table has in-frame clones only and misses some. The data contain around 65,000 clones, more than 85% of them singletons. The source of this sequence is an adult with an advanced solid tumor such as melanoma, head and neck, liver or kidney cancer. This rearrangement joins TRBV19 to TRBJ1-1; 8 bases align to TRBD1. The sequencing used CD4+ or CD8+ T cells sorted from blood, collected in a trial of the OX40 agonist ivuxolimab. Here the CDR3 reads CASSRRDRQNTEAFF. The CDR3 DNA follows: TGTGCCAGTTCGCGACGGGACAGGCAGAACACTGAAGCTTTCTTT. Using reference TRBV19 and TRBJ1-1 for the parts outside the CDR3, the full variable domain is DGGITQSPKYLFRKEGQNVTLSCEQNLNHDAMYWYRQDPGQGLRLIYYSQIVNDFQKGDIAEGYSVSREKKESFPLTVTSAQKNPTAFYLCASSRRDRQNTEAFFGQGTRLTVV.